Each of the 32 T cell receptor beta chains below was sequenced from the same sample in a study of cytomegalovirus exposure and HLA in healthy donors. PCR used 60 Vbeta primers and 13 Jbeta primers. The protocol was immunoSEQ multiplex PCR, while the TCRdb copy is restricted to in-frame clones and leaves out a portion. The sample gives 100,000 to 150,000 clones, about 71% of which show up once; about 2.6% is in the top ten. The sequenced sample was PBMCs. These receptors were obtained from an older woman in good health and CMV-seropositive.

The V gene is TRBV28, the J gene TRBJ2-7, with 8 positions matching TRBD1. Germline V lookup: CDR1 MDHEN, CDR2 SYDVKM. The CDR3 extends over 14 amino acids. The V segment lost 7 bases and the J segment 4 bases; nucleotides outside the gene matches: 9. DNA of the CDR3: TGTGCCAGCACCCGAGGACAGGGTGGATACGAGCAGTACTTC. Translated: CASTRGQGGYEQYF. The full variable domain, completed using reference TRBV28 and TRBJ2-7, is DVKVTQSSRYLVKRTGEKVFLECVQDMDHENMFWYRQDPGLGLRLIYFSYDVKMKEKGDIPEGYSVSREKKERFSLILESASTNQTSMYLCASTRGQGGYEQYFGPGTRLTVT.

This clone appeared a few times. The chain couples TRBV2 to TRBJ2-3, with TRBD2 as a possible D gene (6 bases). Germline V lookup: CDR1 SNHLY, CDR2 FYNNEI. Deletions cut 9 bases from V and 2 bases from J, with 18 bases between. The CDR3 extends over 15 amino acids. The CDR3 loop reads CASVGIAGITDTQYF. CDR3 nucleotide sequence: TGTGCCAGTGTCGGGATCGCGGGGATCACAGATACGCAGTATTTT.

The chain employs TRBV5-1 and TRBJ2-1; 10 bases fit TRBD2. V was clipped by 2 bases and J by 8 bases; unmatched bases: 4. Germline V gene sequence: CDR1 SGHRS, CDR2 YFSETQ. The CDR3 has 14 residues. The CDR3 DNA is TGCGCCAGCAGCTTCGGCAGCGGGGGGGATGAGCAGTTCTTC. Protein sequence: CASSFGSGGDEQFF.

V usage is TRBV6-1 and J usage is TRBJ2-5, with D possibly TRBD2 on 6 matching bases. Germline assignment: CDR1 MNHNS and CDR2 SASEGT. Trimming left V 2 bases short and J 3 bases short, with 7 bases between. CDR3 length: 13 residues. CDR3 residues: CASSEIAEETQYF. The CDR3 DNA reads as TGTGCCAGCAGTGAAATAGCGGAAGAGACCCAGTACTTC.

The chain couples TRBV27 to TRBJ1-5; maybe TRBD1 (5 bases). The CDR3 loop spans 12 amino acids. CDR1 is MNHEY, CDR2 SMNVEV, per germline (reference sequence). V was shortened by 6 bases and J by 6 bases, with 9 bases between the two germline ends. The CDR3 DNA is TGTGCCAGCAGCCACGGGGGTCAGCCCCAGCATTTT. This encodes CASSHGGQPQHF.

The chain employs TRBV5-1 and TRBJ2-1, with 10 nucleotides matching TRBD2. Losses at the gene ends were 5 bases for V and 0 bases for J; bases not matched to a gene: 2. This CDR3 is 15 amino acids long. Germline-derived CDR1 and CDR2 are SGHRS and YFSETQ. This CDR3 reads CASSTSGDSYNEQFF. The DNA of the CDR3 is TGCGCCAGCAGTACTAGCGGGGACTCCTACAATGAGCAGTTCTTC.

The chain couples TRBV5-5 to TRBJ2-5; no clear D gene. CDR3 size: 11 residues. Trimming took off 6 bases at V and 7 bases at J, with 10 bases between the two ends. Germline CDR1 and CDR2: SGHKS and YYEKEE (reference sequence). This CDR3 is CASTNLSTQYF. The DNA of the CDR3 is TGTGCCAGCACTAACCTCTCGACCCAGTACTTC.

The V call is TRBV9, the J call TRBJ1-3, with a tentative D call TRBD1 (6 bases). The CDR3 length is 16 residues. The V gene's germline CDR1 is SGDLS and CDR2 YYNGEE. V was pared by 0 bases and J by 2 bases, with 12 bases between. The chain's CDR3 is CASSVVGGLTGNTIYF. The CDR3 DNA sequence: TGTGCCAGCAGCGTAGTAGGGGGATTGACTGGAAACACCATATATTTT.

This clone was counted once. The V gene is TRBV7-2, the J gene TRBJ2-2, with TRBD2 identical over 7 bases. This CDR3 spans 15 amino acids. The junction had 8 bases not matched to a gene; V was cut back by 5 bases and J by 5 bases. Germline CDR1 is SGHTA and CDR2 is FQGNSA. CDR3 sequence (DNA): TGTGCCAGCAGCCTCGGGGGTAGCGGGACCGGGGAGCTGTTTTTT. Its translation: CASSLGGSGTGELFF.

Written as DNA, the CDR3 is TGCGCCAGCAGTGGGTCCAGGGGGGCCTACGAGCAGTACTTC. Translated, it gives CASSGSRGAYEQYF. The chain links TRBV10-2 to TRBJ2-7; possible D gene TRBD1, 7 bases. V lost 4 bases and J 2 bases, leaving 12 bases between the germline ends. The CDR3 is 14 residues long. Germline V gene lookup returns CDR1 WSHSY and CDR2 SAAADI.

This chain joins TRBV21-1 and TRBJ1-4; TRBD1 is the table's D call and was not checked against the DNA. TRBV21-1 is annotated as a pseudogene. The CDR3 is 17 amino acids. This CDR3 is CASSHPRIQGEVEKLFF. CDR3 DNA sequence: TGTGCCAGCAGCCACCCCCGAATCCAGGGGGAGGTTGAAAAACTGTTTTTT.

This chain connects TRBV13 to TRBJ2-5; 8 bases fit TRBD1. V shed 4 bases, J shed 11 bases, and the junction held 9 bases outside the gene matches. Germline V gives CDR1 PRHDT, CDR2 FYEKMQ (reference sequence). The CDR3 totals 13 residues. This chain's CDR3 is CASSSGGAQEQYF. The CDR3 nucleotides read TGTGCCAGCAGCTCAGGGGGCGCACAGGAGCAGTACTTC.

The chain has TRBV19 and TRBJ1-2; D perhaps matches TRBD1 (5 bases). The CDR3 has 12 amino acids. Germline V gives CDR1 LNHDA, CDR2 SQIVND (reference sequence). Trimming pared 6 bases from V and 4 bases from J, leaving 9 bases between. The DNA of the CDR3 is TGTGCCAGTAGGCGGGGCGCCTATGGCTACACCTTC. Translation: CASRRGAYGYTF.

The chain uses TRBV13 and TRBJ1-5, with D possibly matching TRBD1 (5 bases). The length of the CDR3 is 14 residues. Germline V lookup: CDR1 PRHDT, CDR2 FYEKMQ (reference sequence). Trimming pared 5 bases from V and 7 bases from J, leaving 15 bases between. The CDR3 loop is CASSQGSTGQPQHF. Written as DNA, the CDR3 is TGTGCCAGCAGCCAGGGCTCAACGGGCCAGCCCCAGCATTTT. The full variable domain, with the rest looked up from reference TRBV13 and TRBJ1-5, is AAGVIQSPRHLIKEKRETATLKCYPIPRHDTVYWYQQGPGQDPQFLISFYEKMQSDKGSIPDRFSAQQFSDYHSELNMSSLELGDSALYFCASSQGSTGQPQHFGDGTRLSIL.

The chain carries TRBV7-9 and TRBJ1-6; TRBD1 matches at 9 bases. This CDR3 contains 16 residues. V shed 5 bases, J shed 7 bases, and the junction held 9 bases outside the gene matches. Germline V lookup: CDR1 SEHNR, CDR2 FQNEAQ (reference sequence). CDR3: CASSRTGTGLNSPLHF. CDR3 DNA: TGTGCCAGCAGCCGGACCGGGACAGGGCTCAATTCACCCCTCCACTTT.

The J gene is TRBJ1-5, the V gene TRBV6-1, with D perhaps matching TRBD1 (5 bases). The length of the CDR3 is 15 residues. V lost 6 bases to trimming and J lost 1 base, with 13 bases between them. Germline-derived CDR1 and CDR2 are MNHNS and SASEGT. The CDR3 sequence: CASRPGGESNQPQHF. The CDR3 region has the DNA TGTGCCAGCAGGCCGGGGGGGGAGAGCAATCAGCCCCAGCATTTT.

This chain links TRBV6-5 with TRBJ2-1; 14 bases agree with TRBD2. The V segment lost 4 bases and the J segment 7 bases; nucleotides outside the gene matches: 6. The CDR3 runs to 16 residues. Germline CDR1 MNHEY, CDR2 SVGAGI. CDR3 loop: CASSFQGLAGANEQFF. The CDR3 nucleotides read TGTGCCAGCAGTTTCCAGGGACTAGCGGGGGCGAATGAGCAGTTCTTC.

The rearrangement links TRBV11-2 to TRBJ1-2; D might be TRBD1 (6 bases). The CDR3 has 16 residues. V dropped 5 bases and J dropped 2 bases, with 18 bases sitting between them. Germline V CDR1 and CDR2: SGHAT, FQNNGV. The CDR3 region is CASSGFRDTENYGYTF. CDR3 DNA sequence: TGTGCCAGCAGCGGATTCAGGGACACAGAAAACTATGGCTACACCTTC.

V usage is TRBV7-2 and J usage is TRBJ2-3; 7 bases fit TRBD2. V trimming: 5 bases; J trimming: 3 bases; junction bases outside the gene matches: 11. Germline V gene lookup returns CDR1 SGHTA and CDR2 FQGNSA. The CDR3 has 16 residues. The CDR3 here is CASSPGRGRATDTQYF. The CDR3 nucleotides read TGTGCCAGCAGCCCAGGGAGGGGCAGGGCGACAGATACGCAGTATTTT.

This chain connects TRBV6-6 to TRBJ1-5, with TRBD1 matching 12 bases. The ends lost 5 bases at V and 3 bases at J; junction bases unmatched: 2. CDR3 length equals 15 residues. CDR1 and CDR2 (germline): MNHNY, SVGAGI (reference sequence). The CDR3 region is CASSGTGGHNQPQHF. CDR3 coding DNA: TGTGCCAGCAGTGGGACAGGGGGCCACAATCAGCCCCAGCATTTT.

The chain joins TRBV6-5 to TRBJ1-4; the D is unclear. Germline V gene sequence: CDR1 MNHEY, CDR2 SVGAGI. The CDR3 is 13 residues long. V lost 2 bases and J lost 4, with 5 bases in between. The CDR3 reads CASSYSLNEKLFF. DNA of the CDR3: TGTGCCAGCAGTTACAGCCTTAATGAAAAACTGTTTTTT.

This clone showed up just once. The V and J genes are TRBV4-1 and TRBJ2-7, with TRBD1 identical over 7 bases. V gave up 1 base and J gave up 2 bases; unmatched junction bases: 5. Germline V CDR1 and CDR2: MGHRA, YSYEKL. This CDR3 region has 15 residues. Written as DNA, the CDR3 is TGCGCCAGCAGCCAAGCATTAGGGGGCACCTACGAGCAGTACTTC. Translation: CASSQALGGTYEQYF.

V usage is TRBV9 and J usage is TRBJ2-5; D is uncertain. Germline CDR1 is SGDLS and CDR2 is YYNGEE. The CDR3 length is 12 residues. V was cut by 4 bases and J by 0 bases, with 4 bases left in between. CDR3 region: CASSLYQETQYF. CDR3 DNA sequence: TGTGCCAGCAGCCTGTACCAAGAGACCCAGTACTTC.

The J gene is TRBJ2-1, the V gene TRBV27; 7 bases agree with TRBD1. The CDR3 is made up of 17 amino acids. CDR1 is MNHEY, CDR2 SMNVEV, per germline (reference sequence). With V trimmed by 6 bases and J by 4 bases, 15 bases remained unmatched. CDR3 sequence reads: CASRSFPGQTTYNEQFF. DNA for the CDR3: TGTGCCAGCAGATCGTTCCCGGGACAGACAACTTACAATGAGCAGTTCTTC.

There are a few counts of this clone. CDR3 amino acids: CASSERVSTEAFF. In DNA, the CDR3 is TGTGCCAGCAGTGAGAGGGTCAGCACTGAAGCTTTCTTT. This chain joins TRBV6-1 and TRBJ1-1, with D unresolved. Germline CDR1 and CDR2: MNHNS and SASEGT. This CDR3 has 13 residues. V was trimmed by 3 bases and J by 4 bases, leaving 9 bases between them.

This clone was observed a few times. This chain links TRBV5-5 with TRBJ1-4; 7 bases agree with TRBD1. Germline V gives CDR1 SGHKS, CDR2 YYEKEE (reference sequence). The CDR3 totals 16 residues. V lost 3 bases and J lost 2; bases outside the gene matches: 7. The CDR3 reads CASSYGPGGTNEKLFF. In DNA form, the CDR3 reads TGTGCCAGCAGCTACGGGCCAGGGGGGACTAATGAAAAACTGTTTTTT.

The chain joins TRBV11-2 to TRBJ1-1, with unresolved D. The CDR3 consists of 12 residues. The V and J ends lost 4 bases and 11 bases respectively, with 14 bases between them. Per the germline V gene, CDR1 is SGHAT and CDR2 is FQNNGV. The CDR3 is CASSWGLARAFF. CDR3 bases: TGTGCCAGCAGCTGGGGTTTAGCGCGCGCTTTCTTT.

This clone was found a few times. The V call is TRBV18, the J call TRBJ1-1, with TRBD1 as a possible D gene (6 bases). V dropped 4 bases and J dropped 3 bases, with 18 bases sitting between them. The V gene's germline CDR1 is KGHSH and CDR2 LQKENI. This CDR3 spans 16 amino acids. CDR3 protein: CASSLNGGARDTEAFF. The CDR3 region has the DNA TGTGCCAGCTCACTTAACGGGGGGGCGCGGGACACTGAAGCTTTCTTT.

V usage is TRBV5-4 and J usage is TRBJ1-2, with TRBD1 as a possible D gene (6 bases). Germline CDR1 and CDR2: SGHNT and YYREEE (reference sequence). V was clipped by 4 bases and J by 7 bases, with 26 bases between them. This CDR3 comprises 17 residues. CDR3 sequence (DNA): TGTGCCAGCAGCAAGGACAGTCCTCAGGTCTCAATTGGTGGCTACACCTTC. It codes for CASSKDSPQVSIGGYTF.

The V and J genes are TRBV29-1 and TRBJ1-2; TRBD1 matches 8 bases. With V trimmed by 6 bases and J by 1 base, 4 bases remained unmatched. Germline CDR1 reads SQVTM; CDR2 reads ANQGSEA. This CDR3 has 13 residues. The CDR3 here is CSVRTGLNYGYTF. The DNA for the CDR3 is TGCAGCGTCCGGACAGGGCTTAACTATGGCTACACCTTC.

This clone was seen only a few times. The chain links TRBV6-5 to TRBJ1-2, with 8 bases identical to TRBD1. The trim removed 4 bases at V and 7 bases at J, leaving 14 bases unmatched. The CDR3 length is 16 residues. Germline V gene sequence: CDR1 MNHEY, CDR2 SVGAGI. In nucleotides, the CDR3 is TGTGCCAGCAGTTCCGGGGACAGGAGGGGTTCGGCTGGCTACACCTTC. It codes for CASSSGDRRGSAGYTF.

The gene calls are TRBV7-9 and TRBJ2-5; 10 bases match TRBD2. The CDR3 runs to 13 residues. Germline values: CDR1 SEHNR, CDR2 FQNEAQ (reference sequence). V lost 5 bases, J lost 11 bases, and 8 bases stayed unmatched. In DNA form, the CDR3 reads TGTGCCAGCAGCCTCACCCTAGCGGGGGTACAGTACTTC. It is translated as CASSLTLAGVQYF.